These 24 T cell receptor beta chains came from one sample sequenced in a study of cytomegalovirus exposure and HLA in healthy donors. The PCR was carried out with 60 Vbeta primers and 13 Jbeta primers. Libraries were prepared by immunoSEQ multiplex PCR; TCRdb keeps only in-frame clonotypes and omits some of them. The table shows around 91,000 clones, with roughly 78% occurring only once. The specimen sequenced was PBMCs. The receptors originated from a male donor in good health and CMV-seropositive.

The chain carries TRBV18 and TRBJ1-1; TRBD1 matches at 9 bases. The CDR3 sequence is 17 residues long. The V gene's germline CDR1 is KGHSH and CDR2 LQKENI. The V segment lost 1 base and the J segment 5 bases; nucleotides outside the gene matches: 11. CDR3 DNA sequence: TGTGCCAGCTCACCACTGCTCGTACAGGGGGCGGTAACTGAAGCTTTCTTT. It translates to CASSPLLVQGAVTEAFF. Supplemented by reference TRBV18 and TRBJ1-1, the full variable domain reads NAGVMQNPRHLVRRRGQEARLRCSPMKGHSHVYWYRQLPEEGLKFMVYLQKENIIDESGMPKERFSAEFPKEGPSILRIQQVVRGDSAAYFCASSPLLVQGAVTEAFFGQGTRLTVV.

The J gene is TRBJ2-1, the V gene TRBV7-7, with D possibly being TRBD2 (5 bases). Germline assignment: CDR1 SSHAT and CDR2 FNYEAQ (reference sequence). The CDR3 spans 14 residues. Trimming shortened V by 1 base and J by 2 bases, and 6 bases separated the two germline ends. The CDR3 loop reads CASSLGTAYNEQFF. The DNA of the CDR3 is TGTGCCAGCAGCTTAGGGACTGCCTACAATGAGCAGTTCTTC.

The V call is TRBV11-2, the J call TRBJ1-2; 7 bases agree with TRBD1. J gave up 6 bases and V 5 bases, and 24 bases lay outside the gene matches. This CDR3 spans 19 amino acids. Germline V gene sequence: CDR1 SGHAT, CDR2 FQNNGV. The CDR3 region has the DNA TGTGCCAGCAGCCTACGGTTTACATTTGGGAGTGACAGGGTTAATGGCTACACCTTC. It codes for CASSLRFTFGSDRVNGYTF.

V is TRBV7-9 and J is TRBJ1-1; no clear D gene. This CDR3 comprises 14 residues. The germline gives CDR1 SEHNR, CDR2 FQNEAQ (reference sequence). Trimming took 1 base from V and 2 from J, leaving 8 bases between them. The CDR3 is CASSLGTRNTEAFF. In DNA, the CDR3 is TGTGCCAGCAGCTTAGGAACTCGAAACACTGAAGCTTTCTTT. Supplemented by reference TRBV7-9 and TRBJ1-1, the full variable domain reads DTGVSQNPRHKITKRGQNVTFRCDPISEHNRLYWYRQTLGQGPEFLTYFQNEAQLEKSRLLSDRFSAERPKGSFSTLEIQRTEQGDSAMYLCASSLGTRNTEAFFGQGTRLTVV.

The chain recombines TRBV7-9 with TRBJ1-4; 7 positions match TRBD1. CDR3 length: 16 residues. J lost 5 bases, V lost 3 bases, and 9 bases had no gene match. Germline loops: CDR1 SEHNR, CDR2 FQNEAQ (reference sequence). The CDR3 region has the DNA TGTGCCAGCAGCTTGAACAGGGGTACTCAGAATGAAAAACTGTTTTTT. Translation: CASSLNRGTQNEKLFF.

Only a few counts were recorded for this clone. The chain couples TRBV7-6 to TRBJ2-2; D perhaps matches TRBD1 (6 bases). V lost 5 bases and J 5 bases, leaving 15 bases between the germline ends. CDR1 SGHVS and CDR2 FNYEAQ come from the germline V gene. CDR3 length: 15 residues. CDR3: CASSPQGYQTGELFF. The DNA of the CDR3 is TGTGCCAGCAGCCCACAGGGATATCAGACCGGGGAGCTGTTTTTT. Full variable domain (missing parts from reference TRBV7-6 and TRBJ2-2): GAGVSQSPRYKVTKRGQDVALRCDPISGHVSLYWYRQALGQGPEFLTYFNYEAQQDKSGLPNDRFSAERPEGSISTLTIQRTEQRDSAMYRCASSPQGYQTGELFFGEGSRLTVL.

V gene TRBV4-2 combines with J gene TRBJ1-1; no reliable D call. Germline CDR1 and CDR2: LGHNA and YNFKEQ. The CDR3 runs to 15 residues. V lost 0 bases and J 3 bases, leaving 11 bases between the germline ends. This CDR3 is CASSQDRGQDTEAFF. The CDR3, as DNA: TGTGCCAGCAGCCAAGATCGCGGGCAGGACACTGAAGCTTTCTTT.

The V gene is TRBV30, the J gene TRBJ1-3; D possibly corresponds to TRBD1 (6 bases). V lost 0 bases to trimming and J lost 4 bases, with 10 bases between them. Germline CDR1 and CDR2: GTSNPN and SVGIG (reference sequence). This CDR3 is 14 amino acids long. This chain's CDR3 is CAWSVRGAGNTIYF. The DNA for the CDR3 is TGTGCCTGGAGTGTACGGGGGGCGGGAAACACCATATATTTT.

Here the CDR3 DNA reads TGTGCCAGCAGCTTAGAGCACAGGAGAGCTAACTATGGCTACACCTTC. As protein: CASSLEHRRANYGYTF. V gene TRBV7-2 combines with J gene TRBJ1-2; possible D gene TRBD1, 5 bases. Germline CDR1 reads SGHTA; CDR2 reads FQGNSA. Trimming cost V 1 base and J 0 bases, with 12 bases left between them. The CDR3 length is 16 residues.

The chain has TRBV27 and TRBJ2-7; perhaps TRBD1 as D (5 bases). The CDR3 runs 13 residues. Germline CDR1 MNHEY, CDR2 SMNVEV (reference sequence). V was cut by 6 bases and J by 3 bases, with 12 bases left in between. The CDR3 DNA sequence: TGTGCCAGCAGCATGACAGCTTACTACGAGCAGTACTTC. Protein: CASSMTAYYEQYF.

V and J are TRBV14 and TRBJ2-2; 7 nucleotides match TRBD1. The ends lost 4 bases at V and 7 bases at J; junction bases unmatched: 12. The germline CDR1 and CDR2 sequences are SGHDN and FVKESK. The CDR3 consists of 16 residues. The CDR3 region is CASSRYDRVKNGELFF. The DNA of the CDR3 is TGTGCCAGCAGCCGCTATGACAGGGTGAAGAACGGGGAGCTGTTTTTT.

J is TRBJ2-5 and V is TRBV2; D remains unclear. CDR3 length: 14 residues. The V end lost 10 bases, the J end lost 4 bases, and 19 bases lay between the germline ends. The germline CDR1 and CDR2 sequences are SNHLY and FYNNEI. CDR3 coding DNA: TGTGCCACCAGCCCCCGTTTCCCGGGAGAGACCCAGTACTTC. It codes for CATSPRFPGETQYF.

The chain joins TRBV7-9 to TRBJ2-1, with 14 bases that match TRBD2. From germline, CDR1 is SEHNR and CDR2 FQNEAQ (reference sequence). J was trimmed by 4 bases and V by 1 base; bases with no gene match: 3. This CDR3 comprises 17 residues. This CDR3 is CASSLGGLAGVYNEQFF. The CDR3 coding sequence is TGTGCCAGCAGCTTAGGGGGACTAGCGGGAGTATACAATGAGCAGTTCTTC.

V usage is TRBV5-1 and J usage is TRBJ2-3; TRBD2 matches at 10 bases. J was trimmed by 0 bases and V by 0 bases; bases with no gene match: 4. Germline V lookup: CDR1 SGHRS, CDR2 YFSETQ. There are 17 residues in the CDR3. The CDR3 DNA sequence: TGCGCCAGCAGCTTGGGGTCTAGCGGGAGTAGCACAGATACGCAGTATTTT. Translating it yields CASSLGSSGSSTDTQYF.

The CDR3 DNA follows: TGTGCCAGCAGGCAGGGCAATCAGCCCCAGCATTTT. This translates into CASRQGNQPQHF. The rearrangement joins TRBV27 to TRBJ1-5; D is unresolved. This CDR3 spans 12 amino acids. Deletions cut 6 bases from V and 2 bases from J, with 5 bases between. Germline CDR1 is MNHEY and CDR2 is SMNVEV (reference sequence).

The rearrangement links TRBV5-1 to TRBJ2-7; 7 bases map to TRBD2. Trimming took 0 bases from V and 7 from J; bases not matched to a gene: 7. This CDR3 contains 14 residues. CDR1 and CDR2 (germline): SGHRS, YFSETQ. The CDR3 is CASSLEVGGREQYF. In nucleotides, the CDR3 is TGCGCCAGCAGCTTGGAGGTCGGCGGGAGAGAGCAGTACTTC. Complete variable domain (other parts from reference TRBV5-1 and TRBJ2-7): KAGVTQTPRYLIKTRGQQVTLSCSPISGHRSVSWYQQTPGQGLQFLFEYFSETQRNKGNFPGRFSGRQFSNSRSEMNVSTLELGDSALYLCASSLEVGGREQYFGPGTRLTVT.

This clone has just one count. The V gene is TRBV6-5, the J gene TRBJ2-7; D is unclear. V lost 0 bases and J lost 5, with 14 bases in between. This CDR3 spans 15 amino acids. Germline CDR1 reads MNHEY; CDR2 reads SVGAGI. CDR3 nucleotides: TGTGCCAGCAGTTACTCGTCCGTGACAAATAACGAGCAGTACTTC. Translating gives CASSYSSVTNNEQYF.

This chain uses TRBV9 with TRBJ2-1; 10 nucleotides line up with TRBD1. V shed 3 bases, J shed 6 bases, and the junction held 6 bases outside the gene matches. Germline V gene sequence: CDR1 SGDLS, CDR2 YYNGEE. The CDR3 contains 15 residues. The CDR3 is CASSAGTGDANEQFF. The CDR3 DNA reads TGTGCCAGCAGCGCAGGGACAGGGGATGCCAATGAGCAGTTCTTC.

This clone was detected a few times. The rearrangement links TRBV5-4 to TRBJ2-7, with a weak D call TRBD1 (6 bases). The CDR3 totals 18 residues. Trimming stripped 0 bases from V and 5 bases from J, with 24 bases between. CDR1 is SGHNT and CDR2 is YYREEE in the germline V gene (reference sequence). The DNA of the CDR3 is TGTGCCAGCAGCTTGGGAAAAACCAAAACAGGGATCCCCAACGAGCAGTACTTC. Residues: CASSLGKTKTGIPNEQYF.

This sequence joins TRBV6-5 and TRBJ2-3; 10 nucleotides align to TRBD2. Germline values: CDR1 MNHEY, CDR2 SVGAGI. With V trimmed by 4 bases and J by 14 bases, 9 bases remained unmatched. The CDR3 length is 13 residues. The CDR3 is CASSSSAGGLLYF. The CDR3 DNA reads TGTGCCAGCAGTTCATCAGCGGGGGGGCTTCTGTATTTT.

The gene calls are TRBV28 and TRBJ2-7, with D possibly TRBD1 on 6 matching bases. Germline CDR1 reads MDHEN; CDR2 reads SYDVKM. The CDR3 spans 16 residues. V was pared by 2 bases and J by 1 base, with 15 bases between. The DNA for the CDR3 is TGTGCCAGCAGTTTAGAGCCCCTACAGGGATCCTACGAGCAGTACTTC. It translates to CASSLEPLQGSYEQYF. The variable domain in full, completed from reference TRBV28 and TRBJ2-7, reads DVKVTQSSRYLVKRTGEKVFLECVQDMDHENMFWYRQDPGLGLRLIYFSYDVKMKEKGDIPEGYSVSREKKERFSLILESASTNQTSMYLCASSLEPLQGSYEQYFGPGTRLTVT.

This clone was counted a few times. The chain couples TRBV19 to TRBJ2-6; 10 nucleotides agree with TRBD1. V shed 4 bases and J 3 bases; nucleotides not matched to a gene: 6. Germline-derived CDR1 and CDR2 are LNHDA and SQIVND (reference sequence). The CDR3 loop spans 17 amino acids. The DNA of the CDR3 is TGTGCCAGTAGTAAGGGGACAGGGGAAAGTGGGGCCAACGTCCTGACTTTC. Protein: CASSKGTGESGANVLTF.

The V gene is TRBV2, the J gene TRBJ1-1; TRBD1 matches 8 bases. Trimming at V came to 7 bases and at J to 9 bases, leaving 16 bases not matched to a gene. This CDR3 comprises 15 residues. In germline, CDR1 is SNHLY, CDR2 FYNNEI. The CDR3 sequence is CASKTNGGQATKAFF. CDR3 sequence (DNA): TGTGCCAGCAAAACGAATGGGGGACAGGCGACAAAAGCTTTCTTT.

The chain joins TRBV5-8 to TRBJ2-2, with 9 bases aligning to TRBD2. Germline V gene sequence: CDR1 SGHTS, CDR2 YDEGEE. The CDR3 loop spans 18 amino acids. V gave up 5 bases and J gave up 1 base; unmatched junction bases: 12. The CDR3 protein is CASRPGWGLAGNTGELFF. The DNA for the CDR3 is TGTGCCAGCAGGCCCGGCTGGGGACTAGCAGGGAACACCGGGGAGCTGTTTTTT.